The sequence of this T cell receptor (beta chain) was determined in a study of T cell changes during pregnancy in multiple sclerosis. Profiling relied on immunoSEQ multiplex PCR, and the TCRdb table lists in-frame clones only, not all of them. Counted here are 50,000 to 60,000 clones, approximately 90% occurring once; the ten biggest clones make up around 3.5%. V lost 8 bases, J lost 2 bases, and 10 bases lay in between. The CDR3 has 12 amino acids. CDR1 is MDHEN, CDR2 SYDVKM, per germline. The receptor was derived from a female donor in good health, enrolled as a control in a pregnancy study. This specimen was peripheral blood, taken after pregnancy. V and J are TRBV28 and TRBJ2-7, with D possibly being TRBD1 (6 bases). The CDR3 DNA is TGTGCCAGCTCCGGGACAACCTACGAGCAGTACTTC. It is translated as CASSGTTYEQYF.